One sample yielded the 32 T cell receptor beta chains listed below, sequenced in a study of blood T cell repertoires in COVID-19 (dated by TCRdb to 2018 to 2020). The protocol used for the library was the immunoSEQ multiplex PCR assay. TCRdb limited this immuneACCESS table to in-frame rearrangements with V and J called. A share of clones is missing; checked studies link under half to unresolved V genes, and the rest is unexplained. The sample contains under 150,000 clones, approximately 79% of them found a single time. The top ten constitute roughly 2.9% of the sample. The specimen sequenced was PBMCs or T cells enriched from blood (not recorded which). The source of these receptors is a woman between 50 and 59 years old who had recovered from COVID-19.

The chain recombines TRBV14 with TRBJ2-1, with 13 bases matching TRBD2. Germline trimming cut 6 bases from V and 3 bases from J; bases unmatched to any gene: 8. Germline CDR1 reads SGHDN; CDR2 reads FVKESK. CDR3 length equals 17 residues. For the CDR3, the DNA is TGTGCCAGCAGTCGACTAGCGGGAGGACTTGTCTACAATGAGCAGTTCTTC. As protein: CASSRLAGGLVYNEQFF.

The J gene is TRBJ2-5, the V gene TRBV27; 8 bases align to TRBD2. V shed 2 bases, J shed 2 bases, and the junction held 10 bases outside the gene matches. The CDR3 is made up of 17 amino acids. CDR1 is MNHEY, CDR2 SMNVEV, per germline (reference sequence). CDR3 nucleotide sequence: TGTGCCAGCAGTTTAGTACCGGTAGCGGGGAGTCAAGAGACCCAGTACTTC. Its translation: CASSLVPVAGSQETQYF.

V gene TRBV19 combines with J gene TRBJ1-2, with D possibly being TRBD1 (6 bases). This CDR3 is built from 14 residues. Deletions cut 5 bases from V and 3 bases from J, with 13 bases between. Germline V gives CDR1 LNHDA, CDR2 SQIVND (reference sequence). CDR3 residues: CASSLLDRDYGYTF. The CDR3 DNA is TGTGCCAGTAGTCTGCTGGACAGAGACTATGGCTACACCTTC.

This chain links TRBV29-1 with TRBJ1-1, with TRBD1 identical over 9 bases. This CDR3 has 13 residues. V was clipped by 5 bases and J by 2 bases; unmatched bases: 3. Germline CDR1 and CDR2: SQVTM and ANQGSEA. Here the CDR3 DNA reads TGCAGCGTTTACACAGGGGGCAACACTGAAGCTTTCTTT. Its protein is CSVYTGGNTEAFF.

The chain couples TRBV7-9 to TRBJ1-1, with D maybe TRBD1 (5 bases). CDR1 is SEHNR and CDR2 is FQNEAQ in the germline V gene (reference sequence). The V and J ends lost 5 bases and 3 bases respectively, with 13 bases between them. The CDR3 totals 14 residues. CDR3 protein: CASSDRQGDTEAFF. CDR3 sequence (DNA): TGTGCCAGCAGCGATCGGCAGGGCGACACTGAAGCTTTCTTT. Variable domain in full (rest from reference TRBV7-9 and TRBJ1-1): DTGVSQNPRHKITKRGQNVTFRCDPISEHNRLYWYRQTLGQGPEFLTYFQNEAQLEKSRLLSDRFSAERPKGSFSTLEIQRTEQGDSAMYLCASSDRQGDTEAFFGQGTRLTVV.

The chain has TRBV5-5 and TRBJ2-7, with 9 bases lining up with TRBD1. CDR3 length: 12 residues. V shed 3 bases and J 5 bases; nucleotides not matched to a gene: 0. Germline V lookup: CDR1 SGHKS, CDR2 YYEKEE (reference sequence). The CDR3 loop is CASSWTGDEQYF. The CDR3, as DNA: TGTGCCAGCAGCTGGACAGGGGACGAGCAGTACTTC.

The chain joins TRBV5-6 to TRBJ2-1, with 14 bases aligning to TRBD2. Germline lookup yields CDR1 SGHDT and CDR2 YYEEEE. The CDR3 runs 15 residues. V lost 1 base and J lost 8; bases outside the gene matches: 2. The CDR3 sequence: CASSLWTSGRYEQFF. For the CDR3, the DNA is TGTGCCAGCAGCTTGTGGACTAGCGGGAGGTATGAGCAGTTCTTC.

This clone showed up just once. The CDR3 region is CASSFGGAAEQFF. CDR3 DNA sequence: TGTGCCAGCAGTTTCGGGGGAGCCGCTGAGCAGTTCTTC. The chain combines TRBV28 with TRBJ2-1, with a tentative D call TRBD2 (6 bases). Trimming stripped 3 bases from V and 9 bases from J, with 12 bases between. Germline values: CDR1 MDHEN, CDR2 SYDVKM. This CDR3 is built from 13 residues.

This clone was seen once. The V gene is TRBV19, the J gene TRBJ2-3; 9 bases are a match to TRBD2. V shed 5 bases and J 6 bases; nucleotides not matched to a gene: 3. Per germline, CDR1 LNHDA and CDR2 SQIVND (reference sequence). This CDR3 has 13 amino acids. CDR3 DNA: TGTGCCAGTAGTGCTAGCGGGGCCGATACGCAGTATTTT. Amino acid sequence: CASSASGADTQYF.

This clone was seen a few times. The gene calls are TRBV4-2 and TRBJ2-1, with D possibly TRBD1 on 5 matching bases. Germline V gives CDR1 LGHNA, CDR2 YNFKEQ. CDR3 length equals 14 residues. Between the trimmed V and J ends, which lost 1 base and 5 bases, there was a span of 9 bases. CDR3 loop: CASSQGDRNNEQFF. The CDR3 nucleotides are TGTGCCAGCAGCCAAGGCGACAGAAACAATGAGCAGTTCTTC.

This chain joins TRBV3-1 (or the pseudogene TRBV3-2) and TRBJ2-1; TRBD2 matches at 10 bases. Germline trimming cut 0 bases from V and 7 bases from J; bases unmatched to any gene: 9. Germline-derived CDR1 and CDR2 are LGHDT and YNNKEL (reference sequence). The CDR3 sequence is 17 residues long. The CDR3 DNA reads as TGTGCCAGCAGCCAAGATAGTCTAGCGGGAGTTATTAATGAGCAGTTCTTC. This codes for CASSQDSLAGVINEQFF.

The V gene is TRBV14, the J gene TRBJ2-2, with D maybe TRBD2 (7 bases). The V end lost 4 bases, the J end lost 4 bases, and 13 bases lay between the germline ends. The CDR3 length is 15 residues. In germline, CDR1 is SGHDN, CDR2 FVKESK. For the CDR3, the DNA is TGTGCCAGCAGCCGGAGGGGGGGAGGCACCGGGGAGCTGTTTTTT. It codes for CASSRRGGGTGELFF.

CDR3 in DNA: TGTGCCAGCAGCCAAGGTACCTACGGGGAGACCCAGTACTTC. Its protein is CASSQGTYGETQYF. This chain links TRBV4-2 with TRBJ2-5; D is undetermined. The CDR3 is made up of 14 amino acids. The V gene lost 1 base and the J gene lost 5 bases, with 11 bases spanning the gap. Germline CDR1 is LGHNA and CDR2 is YNFKEQ.

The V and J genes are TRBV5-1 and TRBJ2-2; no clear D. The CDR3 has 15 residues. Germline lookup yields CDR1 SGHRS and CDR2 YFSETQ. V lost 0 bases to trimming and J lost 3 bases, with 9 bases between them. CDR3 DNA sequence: TGCGCCAGCAGCTTGGTGGCAGATTACACCGGGGAGCTGTTTTTT. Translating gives CASSLVADYTGELFF.

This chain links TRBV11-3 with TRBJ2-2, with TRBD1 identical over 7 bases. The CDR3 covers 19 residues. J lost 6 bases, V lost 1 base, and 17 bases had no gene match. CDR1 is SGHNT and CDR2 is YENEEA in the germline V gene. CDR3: CASSLGGRWDPTGAGELFF. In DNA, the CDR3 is TGTGCCAGCAGCTTAGGGGGGCGTTGGGACCCCACAGGGGCCGGGGAGCTGTTTTTT.

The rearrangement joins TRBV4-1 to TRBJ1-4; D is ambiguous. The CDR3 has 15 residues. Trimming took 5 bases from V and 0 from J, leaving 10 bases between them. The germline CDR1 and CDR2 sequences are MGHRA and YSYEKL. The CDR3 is CASSSRGSTNEKLFF. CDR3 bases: TGCGCCAGCAGCTCACGAGGGTCAACTAATGAAAAACTGTTTTTT.

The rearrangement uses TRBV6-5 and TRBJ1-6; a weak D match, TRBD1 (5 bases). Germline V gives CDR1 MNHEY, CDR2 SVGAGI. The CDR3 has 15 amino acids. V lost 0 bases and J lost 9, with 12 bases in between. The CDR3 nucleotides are TGTGCCAGCAGTTACTCGAAAGGGGTCCCTTCACCCCTCCACTTT. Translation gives CASSYSKGVPSPLHF.

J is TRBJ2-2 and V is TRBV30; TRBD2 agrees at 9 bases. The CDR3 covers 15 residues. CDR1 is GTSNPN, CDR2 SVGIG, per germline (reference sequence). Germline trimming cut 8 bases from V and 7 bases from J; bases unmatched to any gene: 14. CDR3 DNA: TGTGCCACCCACGTGGGTAGCGGGAGACGCGGGGAGCTGTTTTTT. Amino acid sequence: CATHVGSGRRGELFF.

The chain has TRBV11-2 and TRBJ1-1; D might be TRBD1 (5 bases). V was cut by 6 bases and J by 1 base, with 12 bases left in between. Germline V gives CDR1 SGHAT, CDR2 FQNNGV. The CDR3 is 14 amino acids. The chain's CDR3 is CASSSETANTEAFF. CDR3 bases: TGTGCCAGCAGTTCAGAGACAGCGAACACTGAAGCTTTCTTT. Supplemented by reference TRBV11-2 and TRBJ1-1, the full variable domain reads EAGVAQSPRYKIIEKRQSVAFWCNPISGHATLYWYQQILGQGPKLLIQFQNNGVVDDSQLPKDRFSAERLKGVDSTLKIQPAKLEDSAVYLCASSSETANTEAFFGQGTRLTVV.

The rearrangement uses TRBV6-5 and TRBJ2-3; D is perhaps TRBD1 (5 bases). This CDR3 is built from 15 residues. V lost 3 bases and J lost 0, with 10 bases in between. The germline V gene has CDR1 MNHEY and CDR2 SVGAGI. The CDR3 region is CASSYPPGSTDTQYF. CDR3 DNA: TGTGCCAGCAGTTATCCCCCAGGGAGCACAGATACGCAGTATTTT.

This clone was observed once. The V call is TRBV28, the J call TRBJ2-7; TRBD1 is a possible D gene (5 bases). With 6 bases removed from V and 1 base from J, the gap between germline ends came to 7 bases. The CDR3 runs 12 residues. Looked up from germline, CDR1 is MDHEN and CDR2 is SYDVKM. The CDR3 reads CASSQGSYEQYF. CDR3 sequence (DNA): TGTGCCAGCAGCCAGGGATCCTACGAGCAGTACTTC. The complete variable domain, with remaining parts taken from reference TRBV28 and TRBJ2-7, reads DVKVTQSSRYLVKRTGEKVFLECVQDMDHENMFWYRQDPGLGLRLIYFSYDVKMKEKGDIPEGYSVSREKKERFSLILESASTNQTSMYLCASSQGSYEQYFGPGTRLTVT.

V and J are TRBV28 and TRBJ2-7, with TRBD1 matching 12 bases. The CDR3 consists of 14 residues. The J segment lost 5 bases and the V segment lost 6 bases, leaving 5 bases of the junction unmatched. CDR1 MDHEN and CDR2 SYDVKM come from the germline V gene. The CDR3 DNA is TGTGCCAGCAGGGGACAGGGGGCGTCTGACGAGCAGTACTTC. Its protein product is CASRGQGASDEQYF.

CDR3 sequence: CASSSGLAGEQYF. CDR3 bases: TGTGCCAGCAGCTCGGGACTAGCTGGGGAGCAGTACTTC. The chain employs TRBV11-2 and TRBJ2-7, with 9 bases lining up with TRBD2. The CDR3 is 13 residues long. The germline V gene encodes CDR1 SGHAT and CDR2 FQNNGV. V shed 4 bases, J shed 7 bases, and the junction held 5 bases outside the gene matches.

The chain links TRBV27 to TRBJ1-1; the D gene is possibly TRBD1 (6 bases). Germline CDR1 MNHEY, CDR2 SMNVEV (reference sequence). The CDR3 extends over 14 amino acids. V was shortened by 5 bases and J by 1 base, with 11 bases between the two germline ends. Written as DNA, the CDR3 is TGTGCCAGCAGTCCCCGGACAGCGAACACTGAAGCTTTCTTT. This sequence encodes CASSPRTANTEAFF.

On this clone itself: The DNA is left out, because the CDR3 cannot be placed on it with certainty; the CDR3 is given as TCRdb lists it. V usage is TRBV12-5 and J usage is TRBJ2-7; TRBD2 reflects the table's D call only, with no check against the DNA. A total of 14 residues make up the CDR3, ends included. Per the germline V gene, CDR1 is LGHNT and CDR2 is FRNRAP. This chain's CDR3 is CASGLGTGTYEQYF.

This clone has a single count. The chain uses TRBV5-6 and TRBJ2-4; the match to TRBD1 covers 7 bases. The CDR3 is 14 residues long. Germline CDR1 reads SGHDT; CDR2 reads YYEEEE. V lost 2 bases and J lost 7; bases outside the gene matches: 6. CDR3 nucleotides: TGTGCCAGCAGCTTTCGAGGGGGCTCGAACATTCAGTACTTC. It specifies CASSFRGGSNIQYF.

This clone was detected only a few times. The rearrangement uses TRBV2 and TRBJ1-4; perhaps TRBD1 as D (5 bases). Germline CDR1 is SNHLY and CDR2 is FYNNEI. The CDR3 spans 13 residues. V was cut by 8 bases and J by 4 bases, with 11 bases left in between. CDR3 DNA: TGTGCCAGCGGGATCAGGGTTAATGAAAAACTGTTTTTT. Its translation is CASGIRVNEKLFF.

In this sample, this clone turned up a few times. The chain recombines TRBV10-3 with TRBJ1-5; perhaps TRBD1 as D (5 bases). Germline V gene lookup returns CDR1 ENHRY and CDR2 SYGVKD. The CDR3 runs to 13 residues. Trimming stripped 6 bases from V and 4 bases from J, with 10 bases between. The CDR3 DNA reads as TGTGCCATCAGCCAGGAGGGGAATCAGCCCCAGCATTTT. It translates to CAISQEGNQPQHF.

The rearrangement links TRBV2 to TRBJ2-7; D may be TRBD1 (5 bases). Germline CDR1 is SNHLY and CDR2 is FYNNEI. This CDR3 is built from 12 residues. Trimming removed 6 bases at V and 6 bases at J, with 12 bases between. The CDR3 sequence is CASSFRQFEQYF. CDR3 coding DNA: TGTGCCAGCAGCTTCCGACAGTTCGAGCAGTACTTC.

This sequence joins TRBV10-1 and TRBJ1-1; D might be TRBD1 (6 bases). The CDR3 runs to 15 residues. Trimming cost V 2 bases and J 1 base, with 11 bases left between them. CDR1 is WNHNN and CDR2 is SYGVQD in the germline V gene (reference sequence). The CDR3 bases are TGCGCCAGCAGTGAGAAGGCAGGGGCGAACACTGAAGCTTTCTTT. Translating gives CASSEKAGANTEAFF.

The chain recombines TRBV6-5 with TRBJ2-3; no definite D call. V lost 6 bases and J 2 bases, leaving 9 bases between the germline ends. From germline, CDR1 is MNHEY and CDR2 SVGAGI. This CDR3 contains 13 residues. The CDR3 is CASSNGITDTQYF. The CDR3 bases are TGTGCCAGCAGCAACGGTATCACAGATACGCAGTATTTT.

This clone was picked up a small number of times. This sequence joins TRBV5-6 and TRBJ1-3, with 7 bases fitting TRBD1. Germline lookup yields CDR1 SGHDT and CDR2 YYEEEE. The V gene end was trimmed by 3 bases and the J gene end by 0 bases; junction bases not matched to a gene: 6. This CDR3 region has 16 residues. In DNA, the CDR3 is TGTGCCAGCAGCTACAATCAGGGGGTCTCTGGAAACACCATATATTTT. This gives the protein CASSYNQGVSGNTIYF.